This TCR beta chain was sequenced during a study of T-cell reconstitution after alpha-beta-depleted transplantation in children (dated by TCRdb to about 2016). About the study as a whole: T-cell immune reconstitution after TCRalphabeta/CD19-depleted allogeneic hematopoietic cell transplantation in children was quantitatively tracked in the study by means of TCR repertoire profiling.

The library was obtained by PCR. This sample was sequenced with an Illumina HiSeq 2500. Molecular barcoding was employed in the preparation of TCR libraries, with unique molecular identifiers being used to normalize TCRbeta repertoire quantification. TCRdb passed the public sequencing reads through fastp at Q25 and MiXCR, retaining productive beta sequences. A single entry per CDR3 protein holds the most common genes and DNA from its merged rows. Present in this sample are around 380,000 distinct CDR3 sequences, approximately 10% of which were seen just once. About 5% of the sample goes to the ten largest clones. The CDR3 runs 13 amino acids, cysteine and phenylalanine included. Only the CDR3 DNA stays, 39 bases, in frame from base 1. Taken from the germline V gene (reference sequence), the CDR1 and CDR2 loops are DFQATT and SNEGSKA. V is shortened by 5 bases, J by 0 bases, and the region joining them spans 8 bases.

This clonotype was picked up many times. Its binding antigen is unknown. The record has no base qualities; no much larger clone is one base away. The material sequenced was PBMCs from the stem cell graft donor, taken from the stem cell graft. The receptor's source is a human donor who donated a stem cell graft to a child with acute myeloid leukemia. The chain links TRBV20-1 with TRBJ2-4, with no D gene named confidently. The DNA reads TGCAGTGCTGGAAGTATAGCCAAAAACATTCAGTACTTC. It is translated as CSAGSIAKNIQYF.